The 13 T cell receptor beta chains presented below share a single source sample, sequenced in a study of blood T cell repertoires in COVID-19. The repertoire was sequenced with immunoSEQ multiplex PCR; TCRdb's copy has only in-frame clones and lacks some. There are about 140,000 clones in the sample; almost 85% occur only once, and around 3.7% lies in the top ten. Sequenced sample: PBMCs or T cells enriched from blood (not recorded which). These receptors came from a woman between 50 and 59 years old with acute COVID-19.

This chain uses TRBV3-1 (or the pseudogene TRBV3-2) with TRBJ1-6; 7 bases align to TRBD1. There are 17 residues in the CDR3. V dropped 4 bases and J dropped 6; count of bases not matched to a gene: 12. CDR1 LGHDT and CDR2 YNNKEL come from the germline V gene (reference sequence). This CDR3 reads CASSPKPGQSINSPLHF. The CDR3 nucleotides are TGTGCCAGCAGCCCTAAACCGGGACAGTCGATTAATTCACCCCTCCACTTT.

The table lists this clone with a count of one. V and J are TRBV13 and TRBJ2-7, with 8 bases identical to TRBD1. CDR3 length: 15 amino acids. Germline CDR1 and CDR2: PRHDT and FYEKMQ (reference sequence). J gave up 2 bases and V 5 bases, and 8 bases lay outside the gene matches. The CDR3 region is CASSRRQGNPYEQYF. In DNA form, the CDR3 reads TGTGCCAGCAGCCGCCGACAGGGGAATCCCTACGAGCAGTACTTC.

This rearrangement joins TRBV2 to TRBJ2-3, with 8 bases that match TRBD2. Germline assignment: CDR1 SNHLY and CDR2 FYNNEI. After removal of 4 bases from V and 3 bases from J, the junction contained 3 bases not matched to a gene. The CDR3 is 14 amino acids. The CDR3 spells CASSGTGGTDTQYF. Here the CDR3 DNA reads TGTGCCAGCAGTGGCACGGGGGGGACAGATACGCAGTATTTT.

CDR3 coding DNA: TGTGCCAGCAGCCTAGCCCTAGAGGGAGTTCGGTACGAGCAGTACTTC. Protein sequence: CASSLALEGVRYEQYF. The gene calls are TRBV4-2 and TRBJ2-7; D possibly corresponds to TRBD2 (5 bases). CDR3 length: 16 residues. V was clipped by 4 bases and J by 4 bases, with 20 bases between them. Germline V gene lookup returns CDR1 LGHNA and CDR2 YNFKEQ.

This clone was observed a handful of times. This chain connects TRBV18 to TRBJ1-5; 8 bases are a match to TRBD1. V lost 2 bases to trimming and J lost 6 bases; unmatched junction nucleotides: 6. The CDR3 is 15 residues long. Germline loops: CDR1 KGHSH, CDR2 LQKENI. CDR3 loop: CASSPGAGGGQPQHF. CDR3 in DNA: TGTGCCAGCTCACCAGGTGCAGGGGGCGGTCAGCCCCAGCATTTT.

The chain joins TRBV6-2 or TRBV6-3 to TRBJ2-3; TRBD2 might be the D (5 bases). Germline-derived CDR1 and CDR2 are MNHEY and SVGEGT. The CDR3 totals 14 residues. V shed 4 bases and J shed 5 bases, with 13 bases lying between them. The CDR3 is CASSSARGVDTQYF. CDR3 bases: TGTGCCAGCAGTTCAGCCCGGGGAGTAGATACGCAGTATTTT.

This chain links TRBV2 with TRBJ2-7; perhaps TRBD1 as D (6 bases). This CDR3 contains 14 residues. CDR1 SNHLY and CDR2 FYNNEI come from the germline V gene. V lost 11 bases and J lost 0, with 17 bases in between. In DNA, the CDR3 is TGTGCCGGACAAACCGGGACAAACTCCTACGAGCAGTACTTC. Its protein product is CAGQTGTNSYEQYF.

The chain uses TRBV2 and TRBJ2-2, with TRBD2 identical over 11 bases. The V gene end was trimmed by 4 bases and the J gene end by 1 base; junction bases not matched to a gene: 5. The CDR3 length is 17 residues. The V gene's germline CDR1 is SNHLY and CDR2 FYNNEI. The CDR3 DNA follows: TGTGCCAGCAGTGTCACTAGCGGGAGTGGGAACACCGGGGAGCTGTTTTTT. Its translation: CASSVTSGSGNTGELFF.

The CDR3 DNA is TGTGCCACCAGTGCCTTAAAGGGGGACGGTGACAATGAGCAGTTCTTC. Amino acid sequence: CATSALKGDGDNEQFF. This chain uses TRBV24-1 with TRBJ2-1; maybe TRBD1 (6 bases). Germline CDR1 and CDR2: KGHDR and SFDVKD. V gave up 5 bases and J gave up 5 bases, with 18 bases separating them. This CDR3 has 16 residues.

The chain employs TRBV11-3 and TRBJ1-2; possibly TRBD1 for D (5 bases). The germline gives CDR1 SGHNT, CDR2 YENEEA. Trimming shortened V by 5 bases and J by 7 bases, and 20 bases separated the two germline ends. This CDR3 spans 15 amino acids. DNA for the CDR3: TGTGCCAGCAGCCCGGGGGTCGTGGGGGTAGGTGGCTACACCTTC. This sequence encodes CASSPGVVGVGGYTF.

The chain has TRBV19 and TRBJ1-4, with D unresolved. CDR3 length: 15 residues. V was shortened by 3 bases and J by 4 bases, with 12 bases between the two germline ends. From germline, CDR1 is LNHDA and CDR2 SQIVND (reference sequence). The CDR3 nucleotides are TGTGCCAGTAGTATTGGAGGACGCCTTAATGAAAAACTGTTTTTT. Amino acid sequence: CASSIGGRLNEKLFF.

This sequence joins TRBV7-2 and TRBJ2-1, with D possibly matching TRBD2 (7 bases). Germline CDR1 and CDR2: SGHTA and FQGNSA. The V end was cut by 1 base, the J end by 9 bases, with 16 bases between. The CDR3 spans 15 residues. CDR3 nucleotides: TGTGCCAGCAGCTTAGAGGGGGGGAGGGTTCCTGAGCAGTTCTTC. Amino acid sequence: CASSLEGGRVPEQFF.

This clone has a single count. The genes are TRBV5-5 and TRBJ2-7; tentative D call: TRBD2 (5 bases). Germline-derived CDR1 and CDR2 are SGHKS and YYEKEE (reference sequence). The CDR3 length is 14 residues. The V gene lost 4 bases and the J gene lost 0 bases, with 11 bases spanning the gap. The CDR3 is CASSPSYFSYEQYF. For the CDR3, the DNA is TGTGCCAGCAGCCCTAGCTATTTCTCCTACGAGCAGTACTTC.